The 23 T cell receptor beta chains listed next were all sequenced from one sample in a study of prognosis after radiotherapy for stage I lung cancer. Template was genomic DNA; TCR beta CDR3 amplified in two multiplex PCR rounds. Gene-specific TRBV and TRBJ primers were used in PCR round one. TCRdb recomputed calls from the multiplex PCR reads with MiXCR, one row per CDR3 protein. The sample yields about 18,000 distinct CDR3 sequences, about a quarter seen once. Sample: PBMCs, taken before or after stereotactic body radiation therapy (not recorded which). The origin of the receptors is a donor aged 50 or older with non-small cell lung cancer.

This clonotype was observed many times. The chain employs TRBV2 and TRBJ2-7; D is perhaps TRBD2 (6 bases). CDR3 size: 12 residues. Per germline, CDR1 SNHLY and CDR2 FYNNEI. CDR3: CAGGELSYEQYF. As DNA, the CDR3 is TGTGCGGGGGGAGAATTATCCTACGAGCAGTACTTC.

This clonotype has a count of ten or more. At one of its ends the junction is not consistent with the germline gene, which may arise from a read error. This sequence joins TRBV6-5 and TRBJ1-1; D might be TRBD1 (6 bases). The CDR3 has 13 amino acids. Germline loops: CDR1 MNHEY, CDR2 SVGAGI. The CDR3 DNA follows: TGTGCCGGCAGTTACTCCCCACAGGGTGATGCTTCCTTT. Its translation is CAGSYSPQGDASF.

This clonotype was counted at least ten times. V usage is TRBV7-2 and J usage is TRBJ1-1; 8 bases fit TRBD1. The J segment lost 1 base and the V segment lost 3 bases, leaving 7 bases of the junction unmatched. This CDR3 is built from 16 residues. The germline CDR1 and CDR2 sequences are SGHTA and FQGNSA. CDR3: CASSLRWDRKNTEAFF. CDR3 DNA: TGTGCCAGCAGCTTGCGTTGGGACAGGAAGAACACTGAAGCTTTCTTT.

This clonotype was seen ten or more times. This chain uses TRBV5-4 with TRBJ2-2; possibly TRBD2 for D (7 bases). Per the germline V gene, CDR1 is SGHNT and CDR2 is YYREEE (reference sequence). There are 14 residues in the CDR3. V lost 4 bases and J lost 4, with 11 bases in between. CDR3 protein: CASSQRGGTGELFF. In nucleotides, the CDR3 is TGTGCCAGCAGCCAGAGGGGGGGCACCGGGGAGCTGTTTTTT.

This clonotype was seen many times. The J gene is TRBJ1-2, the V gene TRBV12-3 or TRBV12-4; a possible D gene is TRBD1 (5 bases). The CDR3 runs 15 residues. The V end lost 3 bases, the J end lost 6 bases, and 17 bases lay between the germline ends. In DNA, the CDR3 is TGTGCCAGCAGTTTTGGTCCGGGGGGAGTAGATGGCTACACCTTC. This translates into CASSFGPGGVDGYTF.

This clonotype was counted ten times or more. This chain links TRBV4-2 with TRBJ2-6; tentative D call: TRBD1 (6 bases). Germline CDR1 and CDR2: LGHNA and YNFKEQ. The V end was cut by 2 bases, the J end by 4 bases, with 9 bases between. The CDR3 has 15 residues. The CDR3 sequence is CASSQTGSGANVLTF. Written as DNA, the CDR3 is TGTGCCAGCAGCCAAACAGGGTCCGGGGCCAACGTCCTGACTTTC.

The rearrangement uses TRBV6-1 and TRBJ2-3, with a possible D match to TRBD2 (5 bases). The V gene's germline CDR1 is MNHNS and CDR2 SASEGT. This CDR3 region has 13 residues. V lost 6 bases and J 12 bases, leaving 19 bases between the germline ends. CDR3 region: CASRLSLAWAQYF. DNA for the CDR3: TGTGCCAGCAGATTGAGTCTAGCTTGGGCTCAGTATTTT.

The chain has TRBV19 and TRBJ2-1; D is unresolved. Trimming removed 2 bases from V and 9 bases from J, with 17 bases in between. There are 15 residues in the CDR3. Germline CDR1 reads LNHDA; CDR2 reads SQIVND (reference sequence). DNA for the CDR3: TGTGCCAGTAGTATAACGGATAGAGACGTGGGTGAGCAGTTCTTC. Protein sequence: CASSITDRDVGEQFF.

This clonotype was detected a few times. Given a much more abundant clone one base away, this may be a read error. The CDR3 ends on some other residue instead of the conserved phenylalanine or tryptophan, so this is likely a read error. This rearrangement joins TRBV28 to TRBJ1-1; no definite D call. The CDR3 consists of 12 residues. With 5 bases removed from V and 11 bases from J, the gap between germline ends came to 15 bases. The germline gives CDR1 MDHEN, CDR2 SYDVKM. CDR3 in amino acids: CASSARNRVAFL. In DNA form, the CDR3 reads TGTGCCAGCAGTGCTAGGAACCGCGTGGCTTTCCTT.

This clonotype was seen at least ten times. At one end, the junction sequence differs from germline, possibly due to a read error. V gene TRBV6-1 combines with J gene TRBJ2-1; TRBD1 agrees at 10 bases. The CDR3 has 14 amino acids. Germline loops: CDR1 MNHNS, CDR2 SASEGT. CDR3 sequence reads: CTSFRQGAFNEQFF. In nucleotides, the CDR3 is TGTACCAGCTTTCGACAGGGGGCGTTTAATGAGCAGTTCTTC.

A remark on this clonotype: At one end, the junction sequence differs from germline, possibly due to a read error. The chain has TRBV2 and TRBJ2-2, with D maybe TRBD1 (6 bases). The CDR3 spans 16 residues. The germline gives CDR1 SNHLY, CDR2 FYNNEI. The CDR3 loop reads CASSHRYRVNTGDLFF. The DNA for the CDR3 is TGTGCCAGCAGCCACCGGTACAGGGTAAACACCGGGGACCTGTTTTTT.

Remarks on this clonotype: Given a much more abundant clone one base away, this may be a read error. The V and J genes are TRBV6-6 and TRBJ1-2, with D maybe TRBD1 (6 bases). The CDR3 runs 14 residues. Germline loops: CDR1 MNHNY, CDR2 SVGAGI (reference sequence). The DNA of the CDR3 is TGTGCCGGCAGTTACTCGGGGGCCCTCGGGGGCTACACCTTC. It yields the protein CAGSYSGALGGYTF.

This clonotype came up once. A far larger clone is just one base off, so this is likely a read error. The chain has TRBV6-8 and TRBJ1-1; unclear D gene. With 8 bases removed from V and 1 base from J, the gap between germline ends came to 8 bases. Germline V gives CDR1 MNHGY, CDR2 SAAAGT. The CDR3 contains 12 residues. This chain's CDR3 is CASEDANTEAFF. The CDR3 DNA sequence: TGTGCCAGCGAGGATGCGAACACTGAAGCTTTCTTT.

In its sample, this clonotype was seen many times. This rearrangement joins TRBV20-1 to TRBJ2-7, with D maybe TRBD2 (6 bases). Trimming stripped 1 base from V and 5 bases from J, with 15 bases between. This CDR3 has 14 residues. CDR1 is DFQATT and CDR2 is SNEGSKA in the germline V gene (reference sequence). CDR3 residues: CSARARGNLHEQYF. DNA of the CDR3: TGCAGTGCTAGAGCGCGGGGTAATCTCCACGAGCAGTACTTC.

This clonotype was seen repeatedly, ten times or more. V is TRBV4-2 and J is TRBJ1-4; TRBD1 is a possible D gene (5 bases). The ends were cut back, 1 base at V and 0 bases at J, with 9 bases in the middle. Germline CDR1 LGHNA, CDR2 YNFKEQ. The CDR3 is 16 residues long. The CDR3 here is CASSQVGAATNEKLFF. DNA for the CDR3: TGTGCCAGCAGCCAAGTTGGGGCTGCAACTAATGAAAAACTGTTTTTT.

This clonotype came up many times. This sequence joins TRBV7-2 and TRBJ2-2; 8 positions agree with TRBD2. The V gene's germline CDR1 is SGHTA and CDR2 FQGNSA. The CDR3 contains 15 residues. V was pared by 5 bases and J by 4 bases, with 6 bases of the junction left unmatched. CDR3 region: CASSPAGVATGELFF. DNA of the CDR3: TGTGCCAGCAGCCCAGCGGGAGTGGCCACCGGGGAGCTGTTTTTT.

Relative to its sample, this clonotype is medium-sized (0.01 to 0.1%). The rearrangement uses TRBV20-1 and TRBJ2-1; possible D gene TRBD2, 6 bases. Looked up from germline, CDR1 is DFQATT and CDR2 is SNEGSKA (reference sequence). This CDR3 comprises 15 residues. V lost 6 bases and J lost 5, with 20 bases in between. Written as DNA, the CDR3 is TGCAGTGCCCTAGATAGGCGGGGTCCGAACAATGAGCAGTTCTTC. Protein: CSALDRRGPNNEQFF.

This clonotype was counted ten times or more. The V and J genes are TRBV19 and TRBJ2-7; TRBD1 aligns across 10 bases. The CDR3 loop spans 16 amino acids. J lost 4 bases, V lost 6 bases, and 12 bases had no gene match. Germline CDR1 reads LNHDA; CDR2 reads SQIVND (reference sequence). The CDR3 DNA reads TGTGCCAGTAGCCGGTCGCTGGGACAGGGGCCATACGAGCAGTACTTC. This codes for CASSRSLGQGPYEQYF.

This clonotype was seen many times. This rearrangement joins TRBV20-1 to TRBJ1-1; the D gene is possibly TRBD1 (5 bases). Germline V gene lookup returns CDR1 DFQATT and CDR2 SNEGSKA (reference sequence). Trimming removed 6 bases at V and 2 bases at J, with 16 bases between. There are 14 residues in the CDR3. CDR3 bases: TGCAGTGCACTACAGGTGGAACTAAACACTGAAGCTTTCTTT. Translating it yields CSALQVELNTEAFF.

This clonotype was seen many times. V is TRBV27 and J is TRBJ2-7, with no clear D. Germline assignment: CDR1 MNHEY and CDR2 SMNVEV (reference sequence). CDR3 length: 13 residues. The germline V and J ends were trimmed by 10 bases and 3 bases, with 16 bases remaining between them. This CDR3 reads CATSEFDGYEQYF. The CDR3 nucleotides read TGTGCCACATCTGAGTTTGACGGCTACGAGCAGTACTTC.

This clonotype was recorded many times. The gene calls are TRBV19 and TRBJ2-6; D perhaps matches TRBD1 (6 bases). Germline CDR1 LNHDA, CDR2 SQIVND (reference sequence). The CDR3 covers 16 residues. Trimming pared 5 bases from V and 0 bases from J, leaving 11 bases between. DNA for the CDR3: TGTGCCAGTAGTTATGGACAGAACTCTGGGGCCAACGTCCTGACTTTC. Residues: CASSYGQNSGANVLTF.

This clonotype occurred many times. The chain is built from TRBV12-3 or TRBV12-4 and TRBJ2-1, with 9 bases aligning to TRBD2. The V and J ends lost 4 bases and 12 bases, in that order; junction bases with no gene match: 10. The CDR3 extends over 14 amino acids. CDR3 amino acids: CASSWNSGSFLQFF. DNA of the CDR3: TGTGCCAGCAGTTGGAATAGCGGGAGTTTTTTGCAGTTCTTC.

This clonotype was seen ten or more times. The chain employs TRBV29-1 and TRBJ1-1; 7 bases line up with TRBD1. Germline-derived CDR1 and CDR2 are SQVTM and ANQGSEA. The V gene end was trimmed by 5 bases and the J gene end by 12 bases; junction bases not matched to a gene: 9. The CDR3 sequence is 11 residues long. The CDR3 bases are TGCAGCGTTCAGACAGGGACCAGGCCTTTCTTT. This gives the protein CSVQTGTRPFF.